The 28 T cell receptor beta chains below were found in one sample sequenced in a study of T-cell memory formation after mild COVID-19 listed by TCRdb under 2021. The method was 5' RACE. The instrument given in TCRdb is Illumina NovaSeq 6000. The raw public reads went through TCRdb reprocessing: fastp at Q25, MiXCR clone calling, in-frame beta chains kept. Rows with one shared CDR3 protein collapse into an entry with the most common genes and DNA. The sample table lists about 350,000 distinct CDR3 sequences, roughly an eighth of them with a count of one. The ten largest clones represent about 24% of the sample. Sequenced: PBMCs or a T cell subset sorted from them (not recorded which). The receptor set was obtained from a man in his late teens or twenties who had mild COVID-19 (a few samples of this study predate the infection). The sample titles of this study are shuffled in the database, so cell type and time point are left out; the donor was told from shared clones.

This chain joins TRBV7-9 and TRBJ1-1, with D unclear. CDR1 and CDR2 (germline): SEHNR, FQNEAQ (reference sequence). The CDR3 totals 11 residues. Trimming cost V 5 bases and J 11 bases, with 12 bases left between them. The CDR3 region is CASSGPTTAFF. CDR3 bases: TGTGCCAGCAGCGGACCAACTACGGCTTTCTTT.

The J gene is TRBJ1-5, the V gene TRBV2; D gene uncertain. Germline V lookup: CDR1 SNHLY, CDR2 FYNNEI. This CDR3 is 13 amino acids long. Deletions cut 6 bases from V and 4 bases from J, with 10 bases between. The CDR3 region is CASRRQLNQPQHF. The CDR3 DNA reads TGTGCCAGCAGGCGGCAGTTAAATCAGCCCCAGCATTTT. The variable domain in full, with the rest retrieved from reference TRBV2 and TRBJ1-5, is EPEVTQTPSHQVTQMGQEVILRCVPISNHLYFYWYRQILGQKVEFLVSFYNNEISEKSEIFDDQFSVERPDGSNFTLKIRSTKLEDSAMYFCASRRQLNQPQHFGDGTRLSIL.

CDR3 loop: CASSQARTSTDTQYF. DNA of the CDR3: TGCGCCAGCAGCCAGGCACGTACTAGCACAGATACGCAGTATTTT. The J gene is TRBJ2-3, the V gene TRBV4-3; D unclear. This CDR3 region has 15 residues. V was cut by 3 bases and J by 0 bases, with 10 bases left in between. Germline V gene data show CDR1 as LGHNA and CDR2 as YSLEER.

The CDR3, as DNA: TGCGCCAGCAGCTTGGACCTTAGACTTGGCACCGGGGAGCTGTTTTTT. Encoded protein: CASSLDLRLGTGELFF. V gene TRBV5-1 combines with J gene TRBJ2-2; no clear D. Germline V gene lookup returns CDR1 SGHRS and CDR2 YFSETQ. This CDR3 has 16 amino acids. The V gene lost 0 bases and the J gene lost 4 bases, with 13 bases spanning the gap.

This clonotype was seen only once. This chain links TRBV20-1 with TRBJ2-2; 7 nucleotides line up with TRBD2. Germline V gives CDR1 DFQATT, CDR2 SNEGSKA (reference sequence). This CDR3 region has 13 residues. V was pared by 3 bases and J by 6 bases, with 4 bases of the junction left unmatched. CDR3 sequence (DNA): TGCAGTGCTAGGGTTGGGAGGGCCGGGGAGCTGTTTTTT. Translation gives CSARVGRAGELFF.

The chain uses TRBV7-6 and TRBJ2-2; TRBD2 agrees at 13 bases. Trimming at V came to 5 bases and at J to 8 bases, leaving 11 bases not matched to a gene. Germline V gene lookup returns CDR1 SGHVS and CDR2 FNYEAQ. CDR3 length equals 17 residues. The CDR3 sequence is CASSHTGTSGAPGELFF. CDR3 nucleotide sequence: TGTGCCAGCAGCCACACCGGGACTAGCGGGGCACCGGGGGAGCTGTTTTTT.

The genes are TRBV9 and TRBJ2-1; 10 bases are a match to TRBD2. Germline values: CDR1 SGDLS, CDR2 YYNGEE. This CDR3 comprises 14 residues. V lost 3 bases to trimming and J lost 4 bases; unmatched junction nucleotides: 1. The CDR3 reads CASSASGGYNEQFF. The CDR3 nucleotides read TGTGCCAGCAGCGCTAGCGGGGGTTACAATGAGCAGTTCTTC.

This clonotype was observed a few times. The chain is built from TRBV6-1 and TRBJ2-3; D remains ambiguous. The CDR3 has 11 amino acids. V was cut by 5 bases and J by 6 bases, with 6 bases left in between. Per the germline V gene, CDR1 is MNHNS and CDR2 is SASEGT. CDR3 coding DNA: TGTGCCAGCAGTCCCCCCGATACGCAGTATTTT. It encodes CASSPPDTQYF.

The chain uses TRBV28 and TRBJ2-1; D gene ambiguous. The CDR3 has 14 amino acids. Trimming removed 8 bases from V and 10 bases from J, with 21 bases in between. CDR1 is MDHEN, CDR2 SYDVKM, per germline. CDR3 amino acids: CASGGPPSAVEQFF. DNA of the CDR3: TGTGCCAGCGGTGGTCCCCCGTCGGCCGTCGAGCAGTTCTTC.

The chain carries TRBV6-5 and TRBJ1-3; D unclear. The CDR3 length is 16 residues. V was shortened by 0 bases and J by 0 bases, with 9 bases between the two germline ends. Germline V gives CDR1 MNHEY, CDR2 SVGAGI. The CDR3 DNA follows: TGTGCCAGCAGTTACTCTCATTACTCCTCTGGAAACACCATATATTTT. It encodes CASSYSHYSSGNTIYF.

This chain joins TRBV5-6 and TRBJ1-5, with D uncertain. The V gene's germline CDR1 is SGHDT and CDR2 YYEEEE. The CDR3 is 15 amino acids. V lost 2 bases and J lost 5, with 14 bases in between. The CDR3 coding sequence is TGTGCCAGCAGCTTCTACTTTGGGCCGTATCAGCCCCAGCATTTT. Translating it yields CASSFYFGPYQPQHF.

This clonotype came up a few times. CDR3 bases: TGCAGTGCTGGAAGACAGGGGAACACCATATATTTT. The encoded protein is CSAGRQGNTIYF. The chain employs TRBV20-1 and TRBJ1-3; 8 bases align to TRBD1. The J segment lost 7 bases and the V segment lost 5 bases, leaving 4 bases of the junction unmatched. The germline CDR1 and CDR2 sequences are DFQATT and SNEGSKA (reference sequence). The CDR3 sequence is 12 residues long.

J is TRBJ1-1 and V is TRBV28, with a possible D match to TRBD1 (5 bases). Germline lookup yields CDR1 MDHEN and CDR2 SYDVKM. Trimming stripped 3 bases from V and 4 bases from J, with 18 bases between. The CDR3 has 16 amino acids. CDR3 sequence reads: CASSFLGTPDGTEAFF. The CDR3 bases are TGTGCCAGCAGTTTCCTAGGGACCCCGGACGGCACTGAAGCTTTCTTT.

The chain carries TRBV14 and TRBJ1-6; D remains ambiguous. Trimming removed 8 bases from V and 7 bases from J, with 9 bases in between. Germline CDR1 reads SGHDN; CDR2 reads FVKESK. The CDR3 totals 12 residues. This chain's CDR3 is CASGSENSPLHF. The CDR3 nucleotides read TGTGCCAGCGGCAGCGAAAATTCACCCCTCCACTTT. Full variable domain (rest looked up from reference TRBV14 and TRBJ1-6): EAGVTQFPSHSVIEKGQTVTLRCDPISGHDNLYWYRRVMGKEIKFLLHFVKESKQDESGMPNNRFLAERTGGTYSTLKVQPAELEDSGVYFCASGSENSPLHFGNGTRLTVT.

This clonotype was detected ten times or more. This sequence joins TRBV12-3 or TRBV12-4 and TRBJ2-1; maybe TRBD2 (5 bases). Trimming removed 6 bases at V and 8 bases at J, with 11 bases between. The CDR3 is 12 residues long. The CDR3 coding sequence is TGTGCCAGCAGCAACGAGGGTTATGAGCAGTTCTTC. Translating it yields CASSNEGYEQFF.

The chain recombines TRBV20-1 with TRBJ2-4; D unresolved. With 0 bases removed from V and 0 bases from J, the gap between germline ends came to 9 bases. In germline, CDR1 is DFQATT, CDR2 SNEGSKA (reference sequence). This CDR3 region has 15 residues. The CDR3 DNA reads as TGCAGTGCTAGAGATCTTCGGCTAGCCAAAAACATTCAGTACTTC. It is translated as CSARDLRLAKNIQYF.

The gene calls are TRBV9 and TRBJ1-3; weak D call: TRBD1 (6 bases). The CDR3 contains 16 residues. Germline V gene lookup returns CDR1 SGDLS and CDR2 YYNGEE. Trimming took 0 bases from V and 3 from J, leaving 13 bases between them. This CDR3 is CASSVGGGGIGNTIYF. The DNA of the CDR3 is TGTGCCAGCAGCGTAGGAGGAGGGGGAATTGGAAACACCATATATTTT.

This clonotype was seen a handful of times. The V gene is TRBV12-5, the J gene TRBJ2-3; 16 bases agree with TRBD2. The CDR3 extends over 17 amino acids. The ends lost 7 bases at V and 2 bases at J; junction bases unmatched: 6. The germline CDR1 and CDR2 sequences are LGHNT and FRNRAP. The CDR3 bases are TGTGCTAGTGTTGGGACTAGCGGGGGGGTTTTCACAGATACGCAGTATTTT. The encoded protein is CASVGTSGGVFTDTQYF.

This clonotype came up many times. The chain is built from TRBV6-2 or TRBV6-3 and TRBJ2-1; no clear D gene. The CDR3 runs to 16 residues. Germline CDR1 reads MNHEY; CDR2 reads SVGEGT. Trimming took off 2 bases at V and 3 bases at J, with 14 bases between the two ends. The chain's CDR3 is CASSYLSARYYNEQFF. The CDR3 DNA is TGTGCCAGCAGTTACCTTTCGGCCCGCTACTACAATGAGCAGTTCTTC.

This clonotype was detected a few times. This chain joins TRBV5-1 and TRBJ2-3; a possible D gene is TRBD2 (6 bases). The ends were cut back, 0 bases at V and 2 bases at J, with 13 bases in the middle. This CDR3 has 16 amino acids. The germline gives CDR1 SGHRS, CDR2 YFSETQ. The CDR3 loop is CASSLVSGEVTDTQYF. CDR3 DNA sequence: TGCGCCAGCAGCTTGGTCTCGGGGGAGGTCACAGATACGCAGTATTTT.

This clonotype was observed a handful of times. The chain employs TRBV6-6 and TRBJ2-3; 11 bases are shared with TRBD2. After removal of 6 bases from V and 6 bases from J, the junction contained 11 bases not matched to a gene. This CDR3 comprises 16 residues. Looked up from germline, CDR1 is MNHNY and CDR2 is SVGAGI (reference sequence). The CDR3 loop reads CASSSGTSGGWDTQYF. CDR3 DNA sequence: TGTGCCAGCAGCTCCGGAACTAGCGGGGGTTGGGATACGCAGTATTTT.

This clonotype was counted at least ten times. The chain has TRBV7-2 and TRBJ2-1, with D possibly TRBD2 on 5 matching bases. Trimming took 5 bases from V and 10 from J, leaving 12 bases between them. This CDR3 contains 12 residues. Germline CDR1 reads SGHTA; CDR2 reads FQGNSA. The CDR3 DNA reads TGTGCCAGCAGCCCCCGAGGGCCCGAGCAGTTCTTC. It yields the protein CASSPRGPEQFF.

V usage is TRBV24-1 and J usage is TRBJ2-1; D is ambiguous. Per germline, CDR1 KGHDR and CDR2 SFDVKD. Deletions cut 4 bases from V and 4 bases from J, with 7 bases between. CDR3 length: 13 amino acids. The CDR3 sequence is CATSDPLYNEQFF. The CDR3 nucleotides read TGTGCCACCAGTGACCCCCTGTACAATGAGCAGTTCTTC.

This chain joins TRBV5-8 and TRBJ2-1; D gene ambiguous. Germline CDR1 SGHTS, CDR2 YDEGEE. The ends were cut back, 4 bases at V and 10 bases at J, with 12 bases in the middle. The CDR3 covers 12 residues. The DNA of the CDR3 is TGTGCCAGCAGCCCTAGTGGGTTGGAGCAGTTCTTC. This encodes CASSPSGLEQFF.

This chain links TRBV6-2 or TRBV6-3 with TRBJ1-5; a possible D gene is TRBD1 (6 bases). There are 14 residues in the CDR3. Deletions cut 6 bases from V and 8 bases from J, with 17 bases between. Germline loops: CDR1 MNHEY, CDR2 SVGEGT. DNA of the CDR3: TGTGCCAGCAGCTCAACAGGGAATGAGGAGCCCCAGCATTTT. It is translated as CASSSTGNEEPQHF.

The chain recombines TRBV4-1 with TRBJ2-4, with 8 bases lining up with TRBD1. The V segment lost 1 base and the J segment 2 bases; nucleotides outside the gene matches: 1. The CDR3 spans 15 residues. Germline V gene data show CDR1 as MGHRA and CDR2 as YSYEKL. The CDR3 is CASSQGQGTKNIQYF. CDR3 nucleotides: TGCGCCAGCAGCCAAGGACAGGGGACCAAAAACATTCAGTACTTC.

This clonotype has a handful of counts. The rearrangement uses TRBV11-2 and TRBJ2-5; D may correspond to TRBD1 or TRBD2 (5 bases each). This CDR3 has 16 residues. Trimming cost V 5 bases and J 5 bases, with 21 bases left between them. Per the germline V gene, CDR1 is SGHAT and CDR2 is FQNNGV. Written as DNA, the CDR3 is TGTGCCAGCAGCCCCCCCCGGGGCTTTGACTGGGAGACCCAGTACTTC. It translates to CASSPPRGFDWETQYF. The full variable domain, rest sourced from reference TRBV11-2 and TRBJ2-5, is EAGVAQSPRYKIIEKRQSVAFWCNPISGHATLYWYQQILGQGPKLLIQFQNNGVVDDSQLPKDRFSAERLKGVDSTLKIQPAKLEDSAVYLCASSPPRGFDWETQYFGPGTRLLVL.

This clonotype came up a few times. V and J are TRBV12-3 or TRBV12-4 and TRBJ1-6; no reliable D call. V dropped 7 bases and J dropped 7 bases, with 14 bases sitting between them. CDR3 size: 14 residues. Written as DNA, the CDR3 is TGTGCCAGCACCAAGGCAGCGATAAATTCACCCCTCCACTTT. This sequence encodes CASTKAAINSPLHF.